This T cell receptor (beta chain) was retrieved from a study of identifying expanded T cells in peripheral blood. Some clones are missing from TCRdb's copy, which holds only in-frame ones; the method was immunoSEQ multiplex PCR. The sample shows approximately 59,000 clones, more than 70% of them seen only once. CDR1 and CDR2 (germline): MGHDK, SYGVNS. V was pared by 3 bases and J by 1 base, with 3 bases of the junction left unmatched. The CDR3 covers 16 residues. The V gene is TRBV25-1, the J gene TRBJ1-3; TRBD1 matches 10 bases. The specimen sequenced was blood. The receptor's source is a person aged 18 to 75 in good health. CDR3 DNA sequence: TGTGCCAGCAGTGACTCGGGACAGGGGTCTGGAAACACCATATATTTT. Translated: CASSDSGQGSGNTIYF.